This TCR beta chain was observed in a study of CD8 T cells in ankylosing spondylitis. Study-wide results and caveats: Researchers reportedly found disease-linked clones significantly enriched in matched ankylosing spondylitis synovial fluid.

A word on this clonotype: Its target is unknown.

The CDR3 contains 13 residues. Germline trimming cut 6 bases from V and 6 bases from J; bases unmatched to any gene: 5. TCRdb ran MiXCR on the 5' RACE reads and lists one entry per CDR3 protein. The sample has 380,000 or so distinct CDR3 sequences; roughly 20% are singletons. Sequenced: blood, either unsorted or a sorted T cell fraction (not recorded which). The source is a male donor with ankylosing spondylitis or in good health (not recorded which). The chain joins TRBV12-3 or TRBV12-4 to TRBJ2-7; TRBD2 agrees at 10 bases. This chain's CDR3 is CASSIAGGPEQYF. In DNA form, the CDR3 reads TGTGCCAGCAGCATAGCGGGGGGACCCGAGCAGTACTTC.